These 7 T cell receptor beta chains were sequenced from one sample in a study of blood T cell repertoires in COVID-19. Measured with immunoSEQ multiplex PCR; TCRdb has only the in-frame clones, and not every one. The sample has about half a million clones; approximately 85% are singletons. The sample comprised peripheral blood. Receptors were obtained from a human donor in a cohort sampled during active COVID-19.

The J gene is TRBJ1-4, the V gene TRBV19; 9 bases align to TRBD1. The CDR3 is made up of 18 amino acids. Germline V lookup: CDR1 LNHDA, CDR2 SQIVND (reference sequence). Germline trimming cut 3 bases from V and 5 bases from J; bases unmatched to any gene: 13. In DNA, the CDR3 is TGTGCCAGTAGTATTCAACGACAGGGGGTGGCGATAAATGAAAAACTGTTTTTT. As protein: CASSIQRQGVAINEKLFF.

There are many counts of this clone. The rearrangement joins TRBV12-3 or TRBV12-4 to TRBJ1-2; D gene ambiguous. Trimming shortened V by 1 base and J by 6 bases, and 6 bases separated the two germline ends. CDR3 size: 12 residues. CDR3 sequence reads: CASSLERHGYTF. As DNA, the CDR3 is TGTGCCAGCAGTTTAGAGCGACATGGCTACACCTTC.

The chain couples TRBV7-3 to TRBJ2-7, with 9 positions matching TRBD2. V was pared by 2 bases and J by 6 bases, with 8 bases of the junction left unmatched. Germline V gives CDR1 SGHTA, CDR2 FQGTGA. The CDR3 spans 15 residues. The CDR3 DNA follows: TGTGCCAGCAGCTTATTTGCGGGAGGGCCAGGCGAGCAGTACTTC. Translation gives CASSLFAGGPGEQYF.

The rearrangement uses TRBV14 and TRBJ1-1, with no clear D. The CDR3 contains 15 residues. The V gene's germline CDR1 is SGHDN and CDR2 FVKESK. The V end was cut by 4 bases, the J end by 2 bases, with 14 bases between. DNA of the CDR3: TGTGCCAGCAGCCCGGCGGGGAGAGGAAACACTGAAGCTTTCTTT. Translation: CASSPAGRGNTEAFF.

The rearrangement uses TRBV7-3 and TRBJ2-1; 10 bases map to TRBD1. Germline V gene sequence: CDR1 SGHTA, CDR2 FQGTGA. This CDR3 has 20 amino acids. Trimming at V came to 1 base and at J to 0 bases, leaving 12 bases not matched to a gene. This chain's CDR3 is CASSLRGGTGVLSSYNEQFF. The CDR3 coding sequence is TGTGCCAGCAGCTTAAGAGGTGGGACAGGGGTCCTTAGCTCCTACAATGAGCAGTTCTTC.

V is TRBV7-8 and J is TRBJ1-4; 8 bases line up with TRBD1. Germline-derived CDR1 and CDR2 are SGHVS and FQNEAQ. The CDR3 runs to 18 residues. With V trimmed by 5 bases and J by 5 bases, 16 bases remained unmatched. CDR3 amino acids: CASSTGRHRGEKNEKLFF. The CDR3 bases are TGTGCCAGCAGCACAGGGCGGCACAGGGGGGAAAAAAATGAAAAACTGTTTTTT.

This rearrangement joins TRBV6-5 to TRBJ1-6, with D uncertain. The CDR3 is 14 residues long. The ends were cut back, 2 bases at V and 3 bases at J, with 5 bases in the middle. Germline CDR1 reads MNHEY; CDR2 reads SVGAGI. Here the CDR3 DNA reads TGTGCCAGCAGTTACAACGGCTATAATTCACCCCTCCACTTT. Amino acid sequence: CASSYNGYNSPLHF.